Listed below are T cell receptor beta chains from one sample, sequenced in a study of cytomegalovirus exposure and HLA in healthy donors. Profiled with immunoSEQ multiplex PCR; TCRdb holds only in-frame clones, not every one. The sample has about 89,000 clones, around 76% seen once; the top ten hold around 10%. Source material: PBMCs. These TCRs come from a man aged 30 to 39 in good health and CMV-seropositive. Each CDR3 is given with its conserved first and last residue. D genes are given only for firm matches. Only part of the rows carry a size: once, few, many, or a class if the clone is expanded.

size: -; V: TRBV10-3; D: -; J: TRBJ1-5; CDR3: CAISVGAPNLNQPQHF; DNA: TGTGCCATCAGTGTAGGGGCCCCAAATTTAAATCAGCCCCAGCATTTT
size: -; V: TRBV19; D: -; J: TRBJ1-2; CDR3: CASSVNRDNYGYTF; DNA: TGTGCCAGTAGTGTTAACAGGGATAACTATGGCTACACCTTC
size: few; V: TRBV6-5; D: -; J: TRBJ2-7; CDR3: CAGTLPQPTYEQYF; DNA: TGTGCCGGGACTCTACCCCAACCTACCTACGAGCAGTACTTC
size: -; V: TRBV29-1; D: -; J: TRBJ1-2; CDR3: CSVEDMRQGLGYGYTF; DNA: TGCAGCGTTGAAGATATGAGGCAGGGACTTGGCTATGGCTACACCTTC
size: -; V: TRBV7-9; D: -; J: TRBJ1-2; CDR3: CASSSPSSDGYTF; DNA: TGTGCCAGCAGCTCCCCTTCATCAGATGGCTACACCTTC
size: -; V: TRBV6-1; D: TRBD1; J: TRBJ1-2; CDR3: CASIYTGVEGYTF; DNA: TGTGCCAGCATTTACACAGGGGTCGAGGGCTACACCTTC
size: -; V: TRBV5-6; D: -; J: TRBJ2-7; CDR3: CASSQGPGGYEQYF; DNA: TGTGCCAGCAGCCAGGGGCCGGGGGGCTACGAGCAGTACTTC
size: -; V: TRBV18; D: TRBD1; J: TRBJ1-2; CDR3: CASSTRQGQGYGYTF; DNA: TGTGCCAGCTCAACCCGACAGGGCCAGGGGTATGGCTACACCTTC
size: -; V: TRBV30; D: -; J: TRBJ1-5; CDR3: CAWSKGVNQPQHF; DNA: TGTGCCTGGAGTAAAGGGGTTAATCAGCCCCAGCATTTT
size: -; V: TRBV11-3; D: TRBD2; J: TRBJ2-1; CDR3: CASSLDLRLAGNNEQFF; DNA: TGTGCCAGCAGCTTAGATCTTCGACTAGCGGGGAACAATGAGCAGTTCTTC
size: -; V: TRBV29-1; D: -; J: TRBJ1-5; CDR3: CSVGSGYSNQPQHF; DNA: TGCAGCGTTGGTTCAGGATATAGCAATCAGCCCCAGCATTTT
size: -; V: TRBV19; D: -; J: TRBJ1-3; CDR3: CASSIDWGRGNTIYF; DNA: TGTGCCAGTAGTATCGATTGGGGGCGCGGAAACACCATATATTTT
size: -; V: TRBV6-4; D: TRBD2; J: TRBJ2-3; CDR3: CASSEVGGGATDTQYF; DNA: TGTGCCAGCAGTGAGGTGGGCGGGGGAGCCACAGATACGCAGTATTTT
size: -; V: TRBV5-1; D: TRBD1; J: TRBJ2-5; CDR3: CASSFAWTGQTQETQYF; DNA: TGCGCCAGCAGCTTCGCATGGACAGGGCAAACTCAAGAGACCCAGTACTTC
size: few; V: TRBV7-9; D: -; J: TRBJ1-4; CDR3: CSSSLSLRGSTNEKLFF; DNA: TGTTCCAGCAGCTTATCGCTCCGGGGGTCAACTAATGAAAAACTGTTTTTT
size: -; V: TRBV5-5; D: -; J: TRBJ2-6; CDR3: CASSLYGANVLTF; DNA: TGTGCCAGCAGCTTGTATGGGGCCAACGTCCTGACTTTC
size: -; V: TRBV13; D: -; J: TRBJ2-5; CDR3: CASSSQRQAQETQYF; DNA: TGTGCCAGCAGCTCTCAGAGACAGGCCCAAGAGACCCAGTACTTC
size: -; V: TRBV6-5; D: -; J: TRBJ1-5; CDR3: CASRRQGNNQPQHF; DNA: TGTGCCAGCAGGCGCCAGGGCAACAATCAGCCCCAGCATTTT
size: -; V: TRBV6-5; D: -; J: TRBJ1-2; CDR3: CASSPQGYNYGYTF; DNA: TGTGCCAGCAGTCCGCAGGGGTATAACTATGGCTACACCTTC
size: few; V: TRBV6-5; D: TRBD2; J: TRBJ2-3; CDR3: CASSDWTSPPDTQYF; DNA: TGTGCCAGCAGTGACTGGACTAGCCCTCCAGATACGCAGTATTTT
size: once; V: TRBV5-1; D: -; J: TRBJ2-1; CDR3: CASSTYRAAYNEQFF; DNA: TGCGCCAGCAGCACCTACAGGGCCGCCTACAATGAGCAGTTCTTC
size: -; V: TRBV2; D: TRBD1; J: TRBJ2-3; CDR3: CASSEAEGTGWADTQYF; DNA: TGTGCCAGCAGTGAAGCGGAAGGGACAGGGTGGGCGGATACGCAGTATTTT
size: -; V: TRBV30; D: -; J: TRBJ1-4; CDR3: CAWSVLGANEKLFF; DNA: TGTGCCTGGAGTGTACTGGGAGCTAATGAAAAACTGTTTTTT
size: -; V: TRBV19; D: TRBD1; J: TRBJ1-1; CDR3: CASSIEGDRPNTEAFF; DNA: TGTGCCAGTAGTATAGAGGGGGACAGACCGAACACTGAAGCTTTCTTT
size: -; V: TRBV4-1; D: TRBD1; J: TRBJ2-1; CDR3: CASSREFRGSFSMEQFF; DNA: TGCGCCAGCAGCCGAGAGTTCAGGGGGTCTTTCTCCATGGAGCAGTTCTTC
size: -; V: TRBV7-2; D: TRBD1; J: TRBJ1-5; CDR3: CASRGQGNQPQHF; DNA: TGTGCCAGCAGGGGACAGGGCAATCAGCCCCAGCATTTT
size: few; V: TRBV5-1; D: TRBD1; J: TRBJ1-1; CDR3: CASRSSTAGGTEAFF; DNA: TGCGCCAGCAGATCCTCCACAGCAGGGGGCACTGAAGCTTTCTTT